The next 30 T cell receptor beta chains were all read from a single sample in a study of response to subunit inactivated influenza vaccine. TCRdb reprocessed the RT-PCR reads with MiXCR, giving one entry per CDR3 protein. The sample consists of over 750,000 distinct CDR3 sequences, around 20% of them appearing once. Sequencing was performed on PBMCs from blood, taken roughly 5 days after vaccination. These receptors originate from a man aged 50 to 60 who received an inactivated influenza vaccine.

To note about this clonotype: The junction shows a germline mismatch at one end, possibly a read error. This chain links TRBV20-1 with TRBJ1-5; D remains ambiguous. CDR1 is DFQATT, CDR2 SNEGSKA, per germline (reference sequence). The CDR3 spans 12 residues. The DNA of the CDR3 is TGCAGTGGAAGGGATGGCAATCAGCACCAGCATTTT. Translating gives CSGRDGNQHQHF.

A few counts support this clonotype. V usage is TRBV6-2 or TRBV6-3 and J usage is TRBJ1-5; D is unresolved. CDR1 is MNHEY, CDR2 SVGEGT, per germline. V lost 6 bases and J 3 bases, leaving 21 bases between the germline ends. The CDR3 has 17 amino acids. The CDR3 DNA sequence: TGTGCCAGCAGCCCCGGATGGGCGTATACCATCAATCAGCCCCAGCATTTT. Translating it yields CASSPGWAYTINQPQHF.

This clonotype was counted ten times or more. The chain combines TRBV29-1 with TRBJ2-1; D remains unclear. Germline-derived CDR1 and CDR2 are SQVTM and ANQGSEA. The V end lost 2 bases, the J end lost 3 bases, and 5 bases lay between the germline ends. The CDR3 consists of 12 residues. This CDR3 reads CSVERSYNEQFF. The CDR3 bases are TGCAGCGTTGAACGGAGCTACAATGAGCAGTTCTTC.

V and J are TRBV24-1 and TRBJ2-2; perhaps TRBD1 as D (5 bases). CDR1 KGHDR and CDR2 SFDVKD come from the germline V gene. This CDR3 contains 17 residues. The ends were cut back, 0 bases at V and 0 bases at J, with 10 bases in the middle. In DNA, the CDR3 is TGTGCCACCAGTGATTTGAGGGGATCCCCGAACACCGGGGAGCTGTTTTTT. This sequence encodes CATSDLRGSPNTGELFF.

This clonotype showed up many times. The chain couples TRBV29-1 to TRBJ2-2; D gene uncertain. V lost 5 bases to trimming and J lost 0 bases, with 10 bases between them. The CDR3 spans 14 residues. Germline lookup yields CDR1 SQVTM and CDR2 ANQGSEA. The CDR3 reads CSVLESTNTGELFF. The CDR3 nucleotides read TGCAGCGTTCTGGAGAGTACGAACACCGGGGAGCTGTTTTTT.

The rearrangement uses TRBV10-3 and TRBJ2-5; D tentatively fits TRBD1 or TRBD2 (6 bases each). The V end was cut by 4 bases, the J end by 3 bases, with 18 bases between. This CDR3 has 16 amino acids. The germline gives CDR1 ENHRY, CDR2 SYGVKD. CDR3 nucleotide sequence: TGTGCCATCAGTGTCGGGGGCCGGACAGTCGAAGAGACCCAGTACTTC. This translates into CAISVGGRTVEETQYF.

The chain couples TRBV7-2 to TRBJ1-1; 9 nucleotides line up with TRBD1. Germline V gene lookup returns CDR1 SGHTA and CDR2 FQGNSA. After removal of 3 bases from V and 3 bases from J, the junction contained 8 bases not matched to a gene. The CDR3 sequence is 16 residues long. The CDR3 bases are TGTGCCAGCAGCTTTCTAGGACAGGGGCCTTACACTGAAGCTTTCTTT. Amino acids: CASSFLGQGPYTEAFF. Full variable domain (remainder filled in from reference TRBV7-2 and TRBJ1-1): GAGVSQSPSNKVTEKGKDVELRCDPISGHTALYWYRQSLGQGLEFLIYFQGNSAPDKSGLPSDRFSAERTGGSVSTLTIQRTQQEDSAVYLCASSFLGQGPYTEAFFGQGTRLTVV.

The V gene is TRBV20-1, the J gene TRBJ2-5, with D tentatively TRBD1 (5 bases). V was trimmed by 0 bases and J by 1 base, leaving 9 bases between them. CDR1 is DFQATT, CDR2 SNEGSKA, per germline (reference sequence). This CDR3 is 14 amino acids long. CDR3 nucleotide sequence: TGCAGTGCTAGAGATTGGGGCCTCCAAGAGACCCAGTACTTC. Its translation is CSARDWGLQETQYF.

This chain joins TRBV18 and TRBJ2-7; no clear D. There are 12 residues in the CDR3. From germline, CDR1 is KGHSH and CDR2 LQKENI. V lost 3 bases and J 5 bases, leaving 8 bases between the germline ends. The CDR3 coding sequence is TGTGCCAGCTCACCTTCAAATAACGAGCAGTACTTC. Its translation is CASSPSNNEQYF.

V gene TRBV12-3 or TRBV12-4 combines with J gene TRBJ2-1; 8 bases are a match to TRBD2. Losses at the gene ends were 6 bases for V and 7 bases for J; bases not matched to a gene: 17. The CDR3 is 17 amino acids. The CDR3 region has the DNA TGTGCCAGCAGCCCGCCGACTAGCGAAAGCATGGGAAATGAGCAGTTCTTC. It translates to CASSPPTSESMGNEQFF.

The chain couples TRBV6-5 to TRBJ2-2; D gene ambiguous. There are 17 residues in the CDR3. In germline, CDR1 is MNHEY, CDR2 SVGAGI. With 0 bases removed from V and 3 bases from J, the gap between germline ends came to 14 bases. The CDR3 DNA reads TGTGCCAGCAGTTACTCTCGGCCGCCAACGCACACCGGGGAGCTGTTTTTT. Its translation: CASSYSRPPTHTGELFF.

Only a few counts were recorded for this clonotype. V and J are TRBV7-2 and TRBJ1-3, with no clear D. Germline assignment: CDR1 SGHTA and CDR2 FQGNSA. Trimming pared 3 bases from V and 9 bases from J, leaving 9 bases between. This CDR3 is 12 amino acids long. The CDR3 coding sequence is TGTGCCAGCAGCTTGTATCCCAGCACCATATATTTT. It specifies CASSLYPSTIYF. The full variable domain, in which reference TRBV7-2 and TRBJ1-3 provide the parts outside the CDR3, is GAGVSQSPSNKVTEKGKDVELRCDPISGHTALYWYRQSLGQGLEFLIYFQGNSAPDKSGLPSDRFSAERTGGSVSTLTIQRTQQEDSAVYLCASSLYPSTIYFGEGSWLTVV.

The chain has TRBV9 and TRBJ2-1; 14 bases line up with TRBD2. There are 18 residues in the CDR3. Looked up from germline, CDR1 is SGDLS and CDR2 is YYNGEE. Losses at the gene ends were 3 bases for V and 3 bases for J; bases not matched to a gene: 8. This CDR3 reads CASSAFPGTSGGYNEQFF. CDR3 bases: TGTGCCAGCAGCGCCTTCCCCGGGACTAGCGGGGGCTACAATGAGCAGTTCTTC.

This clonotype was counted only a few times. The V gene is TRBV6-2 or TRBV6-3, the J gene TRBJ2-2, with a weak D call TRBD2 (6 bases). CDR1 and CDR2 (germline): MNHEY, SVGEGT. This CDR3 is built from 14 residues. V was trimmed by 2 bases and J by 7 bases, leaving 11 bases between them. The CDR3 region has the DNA TGTGCCAGCAGTTACACGGGACTGAACGGGGAGCTGTTTTTT. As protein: CASSYTGLNGELFF.

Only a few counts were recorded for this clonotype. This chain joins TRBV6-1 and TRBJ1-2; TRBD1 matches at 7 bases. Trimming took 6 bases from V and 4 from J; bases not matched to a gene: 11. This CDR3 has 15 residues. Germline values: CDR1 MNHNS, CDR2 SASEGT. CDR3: CASSRTGQGSYGYTF. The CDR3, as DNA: TGTGCCAGCAGCCGGACAGGCCAAGGGAGCTATGGCTACACCTTC.

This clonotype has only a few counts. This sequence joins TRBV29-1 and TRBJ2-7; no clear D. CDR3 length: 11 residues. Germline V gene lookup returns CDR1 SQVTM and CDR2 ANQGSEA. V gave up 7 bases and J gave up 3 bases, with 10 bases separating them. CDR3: CSAVQHYEQYF. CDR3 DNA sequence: TGCAGCGCCGTTCAGCACTACGAGCAGTACTTC.

The CDR3: CASSSDRDTQYF. CDR3 DNA: TGTGCCAGCAGCTCCGACAGAGATACGCAGTATTTT. The chain is built from TRBV7-6 and TRBJ2-3; a possible D gene is TRBD1 (5 bases). Trimming shortened V by 4 bases and J by 5 bases, and 7 bases separated the two germline ends. Looked up from germline, CDR1 is SGHVS and CDR2 is FNYEAQ. The CDR3 totals 12 residues.

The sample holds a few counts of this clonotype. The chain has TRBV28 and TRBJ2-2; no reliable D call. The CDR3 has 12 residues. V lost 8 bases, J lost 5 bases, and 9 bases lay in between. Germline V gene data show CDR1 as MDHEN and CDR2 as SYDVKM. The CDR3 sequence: CASLTWTGELFF. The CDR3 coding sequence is TGTGCCAGCCTGACCTGGACCGGGGAGCTGTTTTTT.

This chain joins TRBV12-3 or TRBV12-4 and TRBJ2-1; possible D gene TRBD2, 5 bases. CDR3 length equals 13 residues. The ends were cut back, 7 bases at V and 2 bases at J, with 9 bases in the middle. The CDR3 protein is CASTSTTYNEQFF. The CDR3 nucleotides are TGTGCCAGCACCTCGACTACCTACAATGAGCAGTTCTTC.

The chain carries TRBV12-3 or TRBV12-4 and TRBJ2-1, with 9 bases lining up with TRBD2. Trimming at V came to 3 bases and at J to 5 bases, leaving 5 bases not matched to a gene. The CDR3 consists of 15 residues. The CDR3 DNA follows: TGTGCCAGCAGTTTGGCTAGCGGGGTCCACAATGAGCAGTTCTTC. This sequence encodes CASSLASGVHNEQFF.

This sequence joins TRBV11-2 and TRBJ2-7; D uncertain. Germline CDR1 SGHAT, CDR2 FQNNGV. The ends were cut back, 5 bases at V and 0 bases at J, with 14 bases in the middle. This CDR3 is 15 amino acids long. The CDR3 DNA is TGTGCCAGCAGCATATACCGGGTTCCCTCCTACGAGCAGTACTTC. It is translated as CASSIYRVPSYEQYF.

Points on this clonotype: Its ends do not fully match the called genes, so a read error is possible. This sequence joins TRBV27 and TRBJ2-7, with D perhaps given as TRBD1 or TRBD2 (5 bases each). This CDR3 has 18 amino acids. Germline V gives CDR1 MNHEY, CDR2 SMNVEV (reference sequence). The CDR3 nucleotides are TGTGCCAGCAGTTGGAAGTGGGTGGGACGGAACCAAGCACACGAGCAGAACTTC. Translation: CASSWKWVGRNQAHEQNF.

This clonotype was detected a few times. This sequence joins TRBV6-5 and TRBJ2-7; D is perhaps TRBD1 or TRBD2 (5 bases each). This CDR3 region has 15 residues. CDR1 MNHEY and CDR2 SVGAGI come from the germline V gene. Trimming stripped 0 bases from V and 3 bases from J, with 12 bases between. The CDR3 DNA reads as TGTGCCAGCAGTTACTCGGGGCCGGCGGGCTACGAGCAGTACTTC. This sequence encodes CASSYSGPAGYEQYF.

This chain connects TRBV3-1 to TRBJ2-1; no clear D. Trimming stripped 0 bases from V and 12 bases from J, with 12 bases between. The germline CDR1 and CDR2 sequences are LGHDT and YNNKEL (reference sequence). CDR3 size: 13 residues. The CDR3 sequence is CASSQEDLFGQFF. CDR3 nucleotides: TGTGCCAGCAGCCAAGAGGACCTTTTCGGGCAGTTCTTC.

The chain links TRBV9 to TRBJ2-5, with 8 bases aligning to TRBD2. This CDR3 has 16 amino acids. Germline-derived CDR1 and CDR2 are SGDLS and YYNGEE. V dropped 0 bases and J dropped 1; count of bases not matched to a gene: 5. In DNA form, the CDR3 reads TGTGCCAGCAGCGTAGCTTTTGCGGGGGGCCAAGAGACCCAGTACTTC. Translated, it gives CASSVAFAGGQETQYF.

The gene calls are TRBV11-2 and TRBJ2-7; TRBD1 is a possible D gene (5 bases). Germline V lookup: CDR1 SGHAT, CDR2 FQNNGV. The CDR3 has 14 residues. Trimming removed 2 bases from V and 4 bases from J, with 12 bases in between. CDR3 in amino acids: CASSLTQVWYEQYF. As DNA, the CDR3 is TGTGCCAGCAGCTTAACACAGGTGTGGTACGAGCAGTACTTC. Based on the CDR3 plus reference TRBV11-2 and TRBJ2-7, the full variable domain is EAGVAQSPRYKIIEKRQSVAFWCNPISGHATLYWYQQILGQGPKLLIQFQNNGVVDDSQLPKDRFSAERLKGVDSTLKIQPAKLEDSAVYLCASSLTQVWYEQYFGPGTRLTVT.

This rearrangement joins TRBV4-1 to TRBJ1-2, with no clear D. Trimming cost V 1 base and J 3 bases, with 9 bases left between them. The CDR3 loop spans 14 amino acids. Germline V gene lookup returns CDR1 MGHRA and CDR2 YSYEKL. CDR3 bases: TGCGCCAGCAGCCAAGCTCCTGGTGACTATGGCTACACCTTC. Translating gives CASSQAPGDYGYTF.

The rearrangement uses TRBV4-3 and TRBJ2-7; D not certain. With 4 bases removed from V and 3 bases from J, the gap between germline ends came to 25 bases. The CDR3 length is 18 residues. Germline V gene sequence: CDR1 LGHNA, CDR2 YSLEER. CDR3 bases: TGCGCCAGCAGCCTGGAATGGGGTGGCTTAGAGTTCCTCTACGAGCAGTACTTC. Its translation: CASSLEWGGLEFLYEQYF.

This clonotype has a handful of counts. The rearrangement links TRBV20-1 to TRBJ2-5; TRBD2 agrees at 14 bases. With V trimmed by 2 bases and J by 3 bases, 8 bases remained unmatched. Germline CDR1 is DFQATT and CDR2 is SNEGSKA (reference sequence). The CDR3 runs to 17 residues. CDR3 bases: TGCAGTGCTAGACCGACCACGGGACTAGCGGGAGAAGAGACCCAGTACTTC. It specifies CSARPTTGLAGEETQYF.

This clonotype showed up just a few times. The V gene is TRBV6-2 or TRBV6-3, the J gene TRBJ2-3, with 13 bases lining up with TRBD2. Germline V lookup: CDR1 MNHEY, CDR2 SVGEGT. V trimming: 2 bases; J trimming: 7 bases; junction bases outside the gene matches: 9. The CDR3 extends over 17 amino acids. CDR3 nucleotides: TGTGCCAGCAGTTACACGACTAGCGGGAGGTCCGGAAATACGCAGTATTTT. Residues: CASSYTTSGRSGNTQYF.